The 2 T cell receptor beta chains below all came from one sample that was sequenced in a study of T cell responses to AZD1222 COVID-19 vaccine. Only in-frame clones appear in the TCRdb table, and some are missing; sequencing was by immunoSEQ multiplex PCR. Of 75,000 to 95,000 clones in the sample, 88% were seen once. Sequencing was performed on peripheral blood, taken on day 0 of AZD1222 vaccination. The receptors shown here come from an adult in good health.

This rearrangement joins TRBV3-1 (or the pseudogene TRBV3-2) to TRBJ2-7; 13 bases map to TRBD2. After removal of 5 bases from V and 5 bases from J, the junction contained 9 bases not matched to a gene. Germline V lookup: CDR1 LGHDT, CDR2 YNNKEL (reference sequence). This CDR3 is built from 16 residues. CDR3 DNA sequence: TGTGCCAGCAGCTATGCGGGGACTAGCGGGAAAAACGAGCAGTACTTC. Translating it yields CASSYAGTSGKNEQYF.

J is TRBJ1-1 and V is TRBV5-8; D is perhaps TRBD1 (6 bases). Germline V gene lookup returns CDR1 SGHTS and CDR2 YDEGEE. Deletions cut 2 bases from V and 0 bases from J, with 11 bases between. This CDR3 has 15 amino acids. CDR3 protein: CASSLGGTVNTEAFF. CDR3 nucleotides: TGTGCCAGCAGCTTAGGGGGGACGGTGAACACTGAAGCTTTCTTT.